These 9 T cell receptor beta chains were all obtained from the same sample, sequenced in a study of T cells after yellow fever vaccination. TCRdb reprocessed the 5' RACE reads via MiXCR and lists one record per CDR3 protein. This sample has around 600,000 distinct CDR3 sequences; 12% occur once, and the top ten carry more than 12%. The sample consisted of PBMCs, taken on the day of the yellow fever booster vaccination. The source is a man aged 25 to 40 who received the YFV17D yellow fever vaccine.

J is TRBJ1-4 and V is TRBV6-1; a possible D gene is TRBD1 (6 bases). Germline lookup yields CDR1 MNHNS and CDR2 SASEGT. The V end lost 5 bases, the J end lost 2 bases, and 15 bases lay between the germline ends. The length of the CDR3 is 16 residues. This CDR3 reads CASSRWGARTNEKLFF. CDR3 in DNA: TGTGCCAGCAGTAGGTGGGGGGCCCGCACTAATGAAAAACTGTTTTTT.

The sample holds a few counts of this clonotype. This sequence joins TRBV20-1 and TRBJ2-7, with 7 nucleotides matching TRBD2. There are 15 residues in the CDR3. The V gene's germline CDR1 is DFQATT and CDR2 SNEGSKA (reference sequence). Trimming cost V 2 bases and J 3 bases; bases outside gene matches: 10. CDR3 nucleotides: TGCAGTGCTAGACCTACTAGCGTCACTCTCTACGAGCAGTACTTC. It codes for CSARPTSVTLYEQYF.

V usage is TRBV6-5 and J usage is TRBJ2-5; D is possibly TRBD2 (6 bases). The CDR3 has 15 amino acids. Germline assignment: CDR1 MNHEY and CDR2 SVGAGI. The V end lost 2 bases, the J end lost 5 bases, and 15 bases lay between the germline ends. CDR3 region: CASSYAGTEGETQYF. Here the CDR3 DNA reads TGTGCCAGCAGTTACGCAGGGACGGAGGGGGAGACCCAGTACTTC.

This clonotype was seen many times. V gene TRBV12-3 or TRBV12-4 combines with J gene TRBJ2-3; 8 bases line up with TRBD2. The CDR3 sequence is 14 residues long. The junction had 7 bases not matched to a gene; V was cut back by 6 bases and J by 5 bases. Here the CDR3 reads CASRSAGVIDTQYF. In nucleotides, the CDR3 is TGTGCCAGCAGATCAGCGGGAGTGATAGATACGCAGTATTTT.

In this sample, this clonotype turned up a few times. The J gene is TRBJ2-5, the V gene TRBV7-9; no definite D call. Per germline, CDR1 SEHNR and CDR2 FQNEAQ (reference sequence). This CDR3 region has 15 residues. V shed 5 bases and J shed 3 bases, with 16 bases lying between them. DNA of the CDR3: TGTGCCAGCAGCCCTCTCGTAGCCCGGGAAGAGACCCAGTACTTC. It translates to CASSPLVAREETQYF.

This clonotype was counted many times. The chain combines TRBV5-4 with TRBJ2-7; no clear D gene. V lost 2 bases and J 2 bases, leaving 11 bases between the germline ends. Germline CDR1 reads SGHNT; CDR2 reads YYREEE (reference sequence). The CDR3 spans 14 residues. As DNA, the CDR3 is TGTGCCAGCAGCTTAGGGAAGGAAACCTACGAGCAGTACTTC. Its translation: CASSLGKETYEQYF.

The J gene is TRBJ2-5, the V gene TRBV5-1, with D perhaps matching TRBD1 (5 bases). V was pared by 1 base and J by 12 bases, with 10 bases between. The CDR3 runs 11 residues. Germline loops: CDR1 SGHRS, CDR2 YFSETQ. CDR3 DNA: TGCGCCAGCAGCTTGAGGGGTCAGGAGTACTTC. Protein sequence: CASSLRGQEYF.

J is TRBJ2-1 and V is TRBV12-5; no firm D call. The germline CDR1 and CDR2 sequences are LGHNT and FRNRAP. This CDR3 is 12 amino acids long. The CDR3 region has the DNA TGTGTCAGTGGTTTGGCCGCAATGGTGCAGTTCTTC. Amino acid sequence: CVSGLAAMVQFF.

There are a few counts of this clonotype. This chain links TRBV6-1 with TRBJ2-2; possible D gene TRBD1, 6 bases. The CDR3 is made up of 13 amino acids. Germline V gene data show CDR1 as MNHNS and CDR2 as SASEGT. Between the trimmed V and J ends, which lost 6 bases and 7 bases, there was a span of 12 bases. CDR3 nucleotide sequence: TGTGCCAGCAGCCGACAGGTGAACGGGGAGCTGTTTTTT. This codes for CASSRQVNGELFF.